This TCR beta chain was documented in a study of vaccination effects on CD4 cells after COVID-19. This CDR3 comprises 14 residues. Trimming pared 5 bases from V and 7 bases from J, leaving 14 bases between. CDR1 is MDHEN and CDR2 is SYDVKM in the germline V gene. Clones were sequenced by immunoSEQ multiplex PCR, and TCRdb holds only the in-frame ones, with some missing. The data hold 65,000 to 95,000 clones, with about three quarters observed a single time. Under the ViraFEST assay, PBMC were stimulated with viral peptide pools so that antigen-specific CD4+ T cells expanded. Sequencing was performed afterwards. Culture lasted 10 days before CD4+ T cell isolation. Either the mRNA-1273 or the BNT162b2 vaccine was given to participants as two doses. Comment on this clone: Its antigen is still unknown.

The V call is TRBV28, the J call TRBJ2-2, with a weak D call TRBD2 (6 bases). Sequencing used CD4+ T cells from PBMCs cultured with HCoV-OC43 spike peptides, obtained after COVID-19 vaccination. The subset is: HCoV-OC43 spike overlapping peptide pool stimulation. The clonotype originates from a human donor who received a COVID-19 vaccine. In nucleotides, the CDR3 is TGTGCCAGCAGTCGGAGGGGTTCAATCGGGGAGCTGTTTTTT. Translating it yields CASSRRGSIGELFF.